Listed here are 18 T cell receptor beta chains from one sample, sequenced in a study of blood T cells in healthy people across ages (dated by TCRdb to between 2014 and 2017). The method was 5' RACE. The instrument given in TCRdb is Illumina HiSeq 2500. The second PCR ran for about 7 to 11 cycles and used a J-beta primer mix along with a sample-barcoded 5' primer. TCRdb reprocessing: public reads trimmed at Q25 with fastp, clones called with MiXCR, in-frame beta chains kept. Every distinct CDR3 protein forms one entry, paired with its most common genes and DNA. The table for this sample lists hundreds of thousands of distinct CDR3 sequences; roughly 43% of them were counted only once. 30% of the sample rests with the top ten. The sequenced sample consisted of blood. The receptors were sampled from an elderly man in good health.

The J gene is TRBJ2-3, the V gene TRBV12-3 or TRBV12-4; TRBD2 matches 12 bases. V shed 6 bases, J shed 5 bases, and the junction held 12 bases outside the gene matches. CDR3 size: 17 residues. CDR3 coding DNA: TGTGCCAGCAGCCACCAGACTAGCGGGGGAGGTGGAGATACGCAGTATTTT. Encoded protein: CASSHQTSGGGGDTQYF.

This chain joins TRBV5-1 and TRBJ1-1, with D unclear. V lost 2 bases and J lost 5, with 10 bases in between. This CDR3 is 13 amino acids long. CDR1 and CDR2 from the germline V gene are SGHRS and YFSETQ. CDR3 region: CASSFDIRTEAFF. For the CDR3, the DNA is TGCGCCAGCAGCTTCGACATTAGGACTGAAGCTTTCTTT.

About this clonotype: A read error may explain this, as a much larger clone is one base away. The chain employs TRBV20-1 and TRBJ2-1; 8 bases are a match to TRBD2. From germline, CDR1 is DFQATT and CDR2 SNEGSKA (reference sequence). V lost 6 bases and J lost 8; bases outside the gene matches: 15. The CDR3 extends over 15 amino acids. The CDR3 bases are TGCAGTGCGGGAATAAGACGAGCGGGAGTGGATGAGCAGTTCTTC. As protein: CSAGIRRAGVDEQFF.

On this clonotype itself: A read error may account for a junction end that differs from germline. The V call is TRBV20-1, the J call TRBJ2-7; D call uncertain. The CDR3 loop spans 11 amino acids. Germline V gene sequence: CDR1 DFQATT, CDR2 SNEGSKA (reference sequence). CDR3 sequence: CGARVAYEQYF. In DNA form, the CDR3 reads TGCGGTGCCCGGGTGGCCTACGAGCAGTACTTC.

J is TRBJ2-7 and V is TRBV6-2 or TRBV6-3; no clear D. The ends were cut back, 0 bases at V and 0 bases at J, with 9 bases in the middle. Germline loops: CDR1 MNHEY, CDR2 SVGEGT. CDR3 length: 15 amino acids. CDR3 residues: CASSYSLVTSYEQYF. CDR3 in DNA: TGTGCCAGCAGTTACTCACTCGTTACCTCCTACGAGCAGTACTTC.

The chain carries TRBV4-3 and TRBJ2-7; the D gene is possibly TRBD1 (5 bases). V lost 1 base and J lost 2, with 12 bases in between. Germline loops: CDR1 LGHNA, CDR2 YSLEER. The CDR3 covers 15 residues. This chain's CDR3 is CASSQGSQGTYEQYF. The CDR3 nucleotides read TGCGCCAGCAGCCAAGGTAGCCAGGGTACCTACGAGCAGTACTTC.

This clonotype occurred a few times. The chain employs TRBV6-7 and TRBJ2-2, with a possible D match to TRBD1 (6 bases). Being an ORF, TRBV6-7 has a function that is uncertain. V shed 8 bases and J shed 1 base, with 14 bases lying between them. CDR3 length: 15 amino acids. The CDR3 here is CASLLRQENTGELFF. CDR3 bases: TGTGCCAGCCTACTAAGACAGGAGAACACCGGGGAGCTGTTTTTT.

The chain has TRBV7-3 and TRBJ2-1; 13 bases agree with TRBD2. The V segment lost 5 bases and the J segment 8 bases; nucleotides outside the gene matches: 6. Germline V gives CDR1 SGHTA, CDR2 FQGTGA. This CDR3 has 15 residues. CDR3 residues: CASSLGTSGTYEQFF. In nucleotides, the CDR3 is TGTGCCAGCAGCCTCGGGACTAGCGGGACTTATGAGCAGTTCTTC.

The chain couples TRBV7-3 to TRBJ2-5; 9 bases align to TRBD2. CDR1 and CDR2 (germline): SGHTA, FQGTGA. Trimming removed 1 base from V and 11 bases from J; junction bases left unmatched: 14. CDR3 length: 16 residues. In DNA form, the CDR3 reads TGTGCCAGCAGCTTAAACCTCGCTAGCGGGAACAATGAGCAGTACTTC. Its protein is CASSLNLASGNNEQYF.

This chain joins TRBV12-3 or TRBV12-4 and TRBJ2-7, with a weak D call TRBD2 (6 bases). V was pared by 1 base and J by 3 bases, with 13 bases between. This CDR3 has 15 residues. CDR3 in amino acids: CASSLGGRRVYEQYF. The CDR3 nucleotides read TGTGCCAGCAGTTTAGGAGGGAGGAGGGTCTACGAGCAGTACTTC.

The V and J genes are TRBV18 and TRBJ1-2, with D perhaps matching TRBD1 (6 bases). V was clipped by 3 bases and J by 5 bases, with 13 bases between them. The CDR3 covers 14 residues. The germline CDR1 and CDR2 sequences are KGHSH and LQKENI. CDR3 sequence: CASSPGHEGYGYTF. CDR3 DNA: TGTGCCAGCTCACCGGGACACGAAGGATATGGCTACACCTTC. The entire variable domain, with the rest obtained from reference TRBV18 and TRBJ1-2, is as follows: NAGVMQNPRHLVRRRGQEARLRCSPMKGHSHVYWYRQLPEEGLKFMVYLQKENIIDESGMPKERFSAEFPKEGPSILRIQQVVRGDSAAYFCASSPGHEGYGYTFGSGTRLTVV.

CDR3 nucleotide sequence: TGTGCCAGCACCCAAACGGGAGGGTGGGCTGGAAACACCATATATTTT. Residues: CASTQTGGWAGNTIYF. The chain employs TRBV28 and TRBJ1-3; no definite D call. This CDR3 has 16 amino acids. The ends were cut back, 7 bases at V and 2 bases at J, with 18 bases in the middle. Germline values: CDR1 MDHEN, CDR2 SYDVKM. Variable domain in full (rest from reference TRBV28 and TRBJ1-3): DVKVTQSSRYLVKRTGEKVFLECVQDMDHENMFWYRQDPGLGLRLIYFSYDVKMKEKGDIPEGYSVSREKKERFSLILESASTNQTSMYLCASTQTGGWAGNTIYFGEGSWLTVV.

This clonotype came up a few times. V usage is TRBV11-2 and J usage is TRBJ1-4, with D perhaps TRBD1 (5 bases). Germline assignment: CDR1 SGHAT and CDR2 FQNNGV. V lost 4 bases to trimming and J lost 8 bases, with 14 bases between them. The CDR3 loop spans 14 amino acids. DNA of the CDR3: TGTGCCAGCAGCTGGGGGACCCGAGAGGAAAAACTGTTTTTT. Its protein is CASSWGTREEKLFF.

The genes are TRBV20-1 and TRBJ2-2, with TRBD1 identical over 8 bases. Losses at the gene ends were 3 bases for V and 0 bases for J; bases not matched to a gene: 9. CDR3 size: 17 residues. Germline-derived CDR1 and CDR2 are DFQATT and SNEGSKA (reference sequence). CDR3 nucleotide sequence: TGCAGTGCTAGCCGGGGGACAGGCAGAGCGAACACCGGGGAGCTGTTTTTT. This translates into CSASRGTGRANTGELFF.

The chain uses TRBV13 and TRBJ2-7; no reliable D call. CDR1 and CDR2 from the germline V gene are PRHDT and FYEKMQ (reference sequence). The V end was cut by 2 bases, the J end by 7 bases, with 15 bases between. The CDR3 is 14 amino acids. In DNA form, the CDR3 reads TGTGCCAGCAGCTTACGCTCGATACAACTAGAGCAGTACTTC. Encoded protein: CASSLRSIQLEQYF.

This sequence joins TRBV7-9 and TRBJ2-3; D is tentatively TRBD1 or TRBD2 (5 bases each). CDR3 length: 16 amino acids. Trimming removed 5 bases at V and 0 bases at J, with 15 bases between. Per the germline V gene, CDR1 is SEHNR and CDR2 is FQNEAQ (reference sequence). CDR3 in amino acids: CASSNPGTQSTDTQYF. As DNA, the CDR3 is TGTGCCAGCAGCAATCCCGGGACGCAGAGCACAGATACGCAGTATTTT.

V gene TRBV27 combines with J gene TRBJ2-7; D unresolved. This CDR3 spans 13 amino acids. V was clipped by 5 bases and J by 2 bases, with 10 bases between them. CDR1 MNHEY and CDR2 SMNVEV come from the germline V gene (reference sequence). CDR3 coding DNA: TGTGCCAGCAGTCGGCTGGGTCCCTACGAGCAGTACTTC. Protein product: CASSRLGPYEQYF.

The V and J genes are TRBV5-1 and TRBJ2-3; no firm D call. The CDR3 totals 16 residues. Trimming pared 0 bases from V and 3 bases from J, leaving 14 bases between. Germline-derived CDR1 and CDR2 are SGHRS and YFSETQ. CDR3 nucleotides: TGCGCCAGCAGCTTGGGGAGCTCTGGATCTACAGATACGCAGTATTTT. It yields the protein CASSLGSSGSTDTQYF.